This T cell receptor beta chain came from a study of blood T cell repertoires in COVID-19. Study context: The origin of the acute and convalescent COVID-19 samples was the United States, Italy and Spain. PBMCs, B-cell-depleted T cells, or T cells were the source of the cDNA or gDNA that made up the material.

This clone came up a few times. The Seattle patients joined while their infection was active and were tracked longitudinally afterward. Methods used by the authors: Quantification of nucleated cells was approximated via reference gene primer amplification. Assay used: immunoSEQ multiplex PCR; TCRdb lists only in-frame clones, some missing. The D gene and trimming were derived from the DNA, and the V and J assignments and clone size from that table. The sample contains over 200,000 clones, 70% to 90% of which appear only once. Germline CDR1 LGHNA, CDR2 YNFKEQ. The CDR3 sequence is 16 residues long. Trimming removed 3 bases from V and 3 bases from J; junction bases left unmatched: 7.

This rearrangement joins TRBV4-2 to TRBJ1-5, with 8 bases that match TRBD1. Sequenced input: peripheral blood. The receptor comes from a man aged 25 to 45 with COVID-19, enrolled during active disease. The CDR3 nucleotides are TGTGCCAGCAGCCATGTGGACAGGGACTACAATCAGCCCCAGCATTTT. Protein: CASSHVDRDYNQPQHF.